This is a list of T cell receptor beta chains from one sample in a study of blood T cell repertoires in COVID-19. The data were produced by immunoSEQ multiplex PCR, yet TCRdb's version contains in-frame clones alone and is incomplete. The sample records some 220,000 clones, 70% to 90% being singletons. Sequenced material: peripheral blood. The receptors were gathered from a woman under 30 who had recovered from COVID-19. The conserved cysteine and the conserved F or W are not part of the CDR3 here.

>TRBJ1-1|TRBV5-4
ASSLGDRSITEAF
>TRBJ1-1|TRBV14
ASSQGGVNTEAF
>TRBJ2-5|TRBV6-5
ASSYLGEETQY
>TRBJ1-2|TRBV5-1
ASSLDGGPYGYT
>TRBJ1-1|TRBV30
AWTGMNTEAF
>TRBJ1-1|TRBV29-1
SVWRSGVTEAF
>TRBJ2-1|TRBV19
ASSIRQGWGDNEQF
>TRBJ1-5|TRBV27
ASRLRGSNQPQH
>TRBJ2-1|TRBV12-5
ASGLVLGQGADEQF
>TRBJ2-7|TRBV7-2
ASSLGGSGYEQY
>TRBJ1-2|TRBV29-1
SAAGAYGYT
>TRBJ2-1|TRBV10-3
AIGASGDNEQF
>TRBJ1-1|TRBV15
ATSRDWGVNTEAF
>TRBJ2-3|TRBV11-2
ASSPVLAGGQDTQY
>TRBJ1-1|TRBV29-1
LGLVDTEAF
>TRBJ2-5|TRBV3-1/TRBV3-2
ASSPRHTQETQY
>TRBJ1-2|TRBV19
ASSIRGQYYGYT
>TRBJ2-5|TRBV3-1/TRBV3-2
ASSQDTRWETQY
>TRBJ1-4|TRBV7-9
AVQGETNEKLF
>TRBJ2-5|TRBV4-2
ASSQNGPASGGETQY
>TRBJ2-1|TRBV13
ASSSYSGKDEQF
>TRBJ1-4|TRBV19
ASSTLRDRSLEKLF
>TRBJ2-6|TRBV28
ASSSQTGRASGANVLT
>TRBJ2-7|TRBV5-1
ASSVGQGTYEQY
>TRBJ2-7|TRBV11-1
ASSLTGGIYEQY
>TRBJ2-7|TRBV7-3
ASSFQIGLASYEQY
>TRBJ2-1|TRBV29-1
SVDPQGRDNEQF
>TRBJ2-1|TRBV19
ASSRTSGGPSDEQF
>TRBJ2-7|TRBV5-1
ASGMSSLAGDEQY
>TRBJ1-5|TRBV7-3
ASSFFYRDRKPQH
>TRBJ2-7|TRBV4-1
ASSQGDRRGEQY
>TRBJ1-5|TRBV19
ASSLLKGTGERGNQPQH
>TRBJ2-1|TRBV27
ASSSYRGRYNEQF
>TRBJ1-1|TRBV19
ASSVLQGGTEAF
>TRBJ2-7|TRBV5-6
ASSRDGGRGPVEQY
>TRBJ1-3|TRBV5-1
ASRTDSGNTIY
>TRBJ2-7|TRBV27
ASGDRVPQDEQY
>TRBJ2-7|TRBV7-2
ASSLSYEQY
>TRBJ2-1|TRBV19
ASSILASGTYNEQF
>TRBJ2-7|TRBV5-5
ASSAAGTGLSYEQY
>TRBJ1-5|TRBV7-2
ASSATGGRQPQH
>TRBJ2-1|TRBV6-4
ASSAGLDHNEQF
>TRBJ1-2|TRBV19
ASSPRRAENYGYT
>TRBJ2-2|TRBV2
ASKASGSPGELF
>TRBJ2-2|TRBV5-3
ARSLPETGNTGELF
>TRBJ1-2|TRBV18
ASSPTGPNYGYT
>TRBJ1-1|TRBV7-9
ASSLNRESTSEAF
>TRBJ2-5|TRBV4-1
ASSQDGQRVQY
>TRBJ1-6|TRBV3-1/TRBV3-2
ASSPTGDSPLH
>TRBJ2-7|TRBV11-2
ASSLGQGAREQY
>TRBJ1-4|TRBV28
ASSLKGGGEKLF
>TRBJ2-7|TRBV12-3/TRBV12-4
ASRGDEQY
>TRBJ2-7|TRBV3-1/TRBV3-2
ASSHTSSYEQY
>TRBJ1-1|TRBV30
AWMRVNTEAF
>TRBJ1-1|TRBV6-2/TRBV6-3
ASSYSIGGGYTEAF
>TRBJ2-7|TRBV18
ASSLLRTSLSYEQY
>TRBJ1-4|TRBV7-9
ASSRPGEKLF